Listed below are T cell receptor beta chains from one sample, sequenced in a study of Ad26.COV2.S vaccination and SARS-CoV-2 variants. Assay used: immunoSEQ multiplex PCR; TCRdb lists only in-frame clones, some missing. The sample contains about 350,000 clones, about 92% of which appear only once. Sequenced material: peripheral blood, taken after recovery from COVID-19. The source of these receptors is a human donor who had recovered from COVID-19. The CDR3 runs from the conserved cysteine through the conserved F or W. Each record gives: CDR3 length, V gene, CDR3 protein.

length: 14; V: TRBV6-2/TRBV6-3; CDR3: CASSYLRARGPQHF
length: 14; V: TRBV19; CDR3: CASSLTGATGELFF
length: 15; V: TRBV10-1; CDR3: CAVESMGTGTNEQFF
length: 15; V: TRBV3-1/TRBV3-2; CDR3: CASSQAGTYTGELFF
length: 15; V: TRBV29-1; CDR3: CSVDAGTATNEKLFF
length: 17; V: TRBV7-6; CDR3: CASSLSGLAGAPYEQYF
length: 15; V: TRBV3-1/TRBV3-2; CDR3: CASSQGVTGANVLTF
length: 12; V: TRBV9; CDR3: CASSVGVGEAFF
length: 14; V: TRBV20-1; CDR3: CSAGVLDRAGEQYF
length: 12; V: TRBV6-5; CDR3: CASSRRSDEQFF
length: 14; V: TRBV10-1; CDR3: CASSDQGLSYEQYF
length: 17; V: TRBV15; CDR3: CATSRFPRDGSNQPQHF
length: 12; V: TRBV20-1; CDR3: CSASTGPYGYTF
length: 14; V: TRBV5-1; CDR3: CASSLSFRGYEQYF
length: 15; V: TRBV25-1; CDR3: CASSGRSEGSYEQYF
length: 14; V: TRBV29-1; CDR3: CSVGGRLAKNIQYF
length: 16; V: TRBV19; CDR3: CASLVSGLSNTGELFF
length: 16; V: TRBV7-9; CDR3: CASSFISGLKHEKLFF
length: 17; V: TRBV6-2/TRBV6-3; CDR3: CASSYGRGWGSKNIQYF
length: 15; V: TRBV5-1; CDR3: CASSLGRAVNTEAFF
length: 19; V: TRBV27; CDR3: CASSFRLSTRGNVPDTQYF
length: 15; V: TRBV4-3; CDR3: CASSQGLAGAYEQYF
length: 12; V: TRBV5-4; CDR3: CASSLALDEQYF
length: 14; V: TRBV10-3; CDR3: CAISRGLDAYEQYF
length: 15; V: TRBV9; CDR3: CASSVTFGVNYGYTF
length: 13; V: TRBV4-3; CDR3: CASRGGGKGEQFF
length: 14; V: TRBV2; CDR3: CASSELTGIGELFF
length: 15; V: TRBV10-3; CDR3: CATRDRTVIDSPLHF
length: 11; V: TRBV28; CDR3: CATGTASYYTF
length: 16; V: TRBV9; CDR3: CASSVGAGTATYEQYF
length: 15; V: TRBV9; CDR3: CASSVEGRGGEKLFF
length: 16; V: TRBV11-2; CDR3: CASSLDHGPPNYGYTF
length: 17; V: TRBV5-4; CDR3: CASSSGPGQGASGELFF
length: 15; V: TRBV3-1/TRBV3-2; CDR3: CASSPDRANTGELFF
length: 15; V: TRBV14; CDR3: CASSSIPGENTEAFF
length: 13; V: TRBV5-4; CDR3: CASSLWGTDTQYF
length: 15; V: TRBV5-1; CDR3: CASSLGQVSTDTQYF
length: 15; V: TRBV19; CDR3: CASITVGSRFYGYTF
length: 14; V: TRBV28; CDR3: CASSRGQGEAPLHF
length: 15; V: TRBV6-5; CDR3: CASSYGQTQIQALHF
length: 15; V: TRBV4-1; CDR3: CASSRRAVEPNTQYF
length: 12; V: TRBV6-6; CDR3: CASRGGNYGYTF
length: 13; V: TRBV18; CDR3: CASSPTGFDEQYF
length: 12; V: TRBV2; CDR3: CASSDQGPPLHF
length: 15; V: TRBV5-4; CDR3: CASSLAGGLYNEQFF
length: 16; V: TRBV18; CDR3: CASSPEQASNTGELFF
length: 14; V: TRBV6-5; CDR3: CASQLGLAGVEQFF